A single sample is the source of the 6 T cell receptor beta chains below, sequenced in a study of sequential checkpoint blockade in melanoma. Treatment described: randomized to nivolumab then ipilimumab (arm A) or the reverse (arm B). Only in-frame clones appear in the TCRdb table, and some are missing; sequencing was by immunoSEQ multiplex PCR. The sample has about 12,000 clones, over 75% seen once. The sequencing here drew on CD8+ T cells sorted from blood (inferred from file names), taken from a patient given nivolumab and ipilimumab in sequence. The receptor set was obtained from a human donor with melanoma.

The CDR3 region is CASSLSGGGHEQFF. CDR3 coding DNA: TGTGCCAGCAGTTTATCGGGCGGGGGCCATGAGCAGTTCTTC. V usage is TRBV28 and J usage is TRBJ2-1; the D gene is possibly TRBD2 (7 bases). The CDR3 contains 14 residues. The germline V gene encodes CDR1 MDHEN and CDR2 SYDVKM. V was pared by 1 base and J by 8 bases, with 12 bases between.

J is TRBJ2-7 and V is TRBV27, with 10 bases matching TRBD1. Losses at the gene ends were 8 bases for V and 7 bases for J; bases not matched to a gene: 5. CDR1 MNHEY and CDR2 SMNVEV come from the germline V gene (reference sequence). The CDR3 runs 12 residues. This CDR3 is CASRDRGQEQYF. The CDR3, as DNA: TGTGCCAGCCGGGACAGGGGTCAAGAGCAGTACTTC.

The chain joins TRBV15 to TRBJ1-5; 8 nucleotides match TRBD1. This CDR3 comprises 18 residues. Per germline, CDR1 LNHNV and CDR2 YYDKDF (reference sequence). The ends lost 0 bases at V and 2 bases at J; junction bases unmatched: 9. The CDR3 DNA follows: TGTGCCACCAGCAGAGACCCCCCCAGGGGACAGGGCAATCAGCCCCAGCATTTT. It encodes CATSRDPPRGQGNQPQHF.

This sequence joins TRBV14 and TRBJ1-1, with a possible D match to TRBD1 (5 bases). CDR1 and CDR2 from the germline V gene are SGHDN and FVKESK. Trimming stripped 1 base from V and 0 bases from J, with 9 bases between. The CDR3 extends over 15 amino acids. The CDR3 is CASSQVQGMNTEAFF. CDR3 coding DNA: TGTGCCAGCAGCCAAGTTCAGGGAATGAACACTGAAGCTTTCTTT.

This chain links TRBV27 with TRBJ1-1; D gene ambiguous. Germline CDR1 reads MNHEY; CDR2 reads SMNVEV (reference sequence). The CDR3 has 14 amino acids. The V end was cut by 0 bases, the J end by 2 bases, with 7 bases between. This CDR3 reads CASSLSVVNTEAFF. CDR3 sequence (DNA): TGTGCCAGCAGTTTATCCGTAGTCAACACTGAAGCTTTCTTT.

The chain carries TRBV6-5 and TRBJ2-5, with no clear D. The last part of the DNA fits TRBJ2-7 better; the J call may be wrong. The CDR3 consists of 14 residues. The germline gives CDR1 MNHEY, CDR2 SVGAGI. CDR3 sequence: CASSYSLGSYEQYF. CDR3 coding DNA: TGTGCCAGCAGTTATAGTTTGGGCTCCTACGAGCAGTACTTC.